Below, 15 T cell receptor beta chains from the same sample are listed, as sequenced in a study of CD8+ T cells in alopecia areata. Isolated RNA was reverse transcribed into cDNA used as the sequencing template. Assay: immunoSEQ multiplex PCR; the TCRdb copy retains only in-frame clones and omits some. The table has about 190,000 clones, 60% seen once. Regarding treatment: oral pan-JAK inhibitor, 5-10 mg twice daily. The sequences come from CD4+ T cells sorted from blood, collected at week 24, from a patient treated with tofacitinib. These receptors came from a human donor with alopecia areata.

The chain links TRBV14 to TRBJ2-2; 10 bases are a match to TRBD2. CDR3 length: 18 residues. Germline V gene sequence: CDR1 SGHDN, CDR2 FVKESK. Trimming at V came to 5 bases and at J to 5 bases, leaving 14 bases not matched to a gene. CDR3 amino acids: CASSLEPLAGVTTGELFF. The CDR3 DNA reads TGTGCCAGCAGCTTGGAGCCCCTAGCGGGGGTAACTACCGGGGAGCTGTTTTTT.

This clone appeared once. The rearrangement joins TRBV7-2 to TRBJ1-4; the D is unclear. The V gene's germline CDR1 is SGHTA and CDR2 FQGNSA. V dropped 5 bases and J dropped 2 bases, with 15 bases sitting between them. This CDR3 is built from 16 residues. The CDR3 region is CASSRTALQTNEKLFF. In nucleotides, the CDR3 is TGTGCCAGCAGCCGAACGGCTCTCCAGACTAATGAAAAACTGTTTTTT.

This chain connects TRBV5-4 to TRBJ2-3; D assignment may be TRBD1 or TRBD2 (6 bases each). V was clipped by 4 bases and J by 3 bases, with 9 bases between them. The CDR3 consists of 13 residues. Germline-derived CDR1 and CDR2 are SGHNT and YYREEE (reference sequence). CDR3 in DNA: TGTGCCAGCAGCAGGGGGACTACAGATACGCAGTATTTT. Amino acids: CASSRGTTDTQYF.

The CDR3 region has the DNA TGTGCCAGCAGCTTTCAGGGGGCGGAGGAAAAACTGTTTTTT. This translates into CASSFQGAEEKLFF. The chain combines TRBV5-4 with TRBJ1-4; 8 nucleotides agree with TRBD1. Trimming removed 2 bases from V and 8 bases from J; junction bases left unmatched: 5. This CDR3 is built from 14 residues. Germline loops: CDR1 SGHNT, CDR2 YYREEE (reference sequence). Looking up the rest from reference TRBV5-4 and TRBJ1-4 gives the full variable domain: ETGVTQSPTHLIKTRGQQVTLRCSSQSGHNTVSWYQQALGQGPQFIFQYYREEENGRGNFPPRFSGLQFPNYSSELNVNALELDDSALYLCASSFQGAEEKLFFGSGTQLSVL.

V is TRBV6-5 and J is TRBJ2-7; 8 bases are a match to TRBD2. Germline V gene data show CDR1 as MNHEY and CDR2 as SVGAGI. Unmatched junction bases numbered 6, after V lost 8 bases and J lost 3 bases. The CDR3 covers 13 residues. The CDR3 coding sequence is TGTGCCAGCCGGACTAGCTCCGGCTACGAGCAGTACTTC. Amino acids: CASRTSSGYEQYF.

As regards this clone: The same CDR3 is also encoded by other DNA sequences in this sample. The chain combines TRBV29-1 with TRBJ1-1; D call uncertain. Deletions cut 7 bases from V and 0 bases from J, with 12 bases between. The CDR3 runs to 13 residues. Germline V lookup: CDR1 SQVTM, CDR2 ANQGSEA. The CDR3 is CSAETVMNTEAFF. The CDR3 coding sequence is TGCAGCGCCGAAACAGTCATGAACACTGAAGCTTTCTTT.

This chain links TRBV9 with TRBJ2-5; D ambiguous. V lost 2 bases to trimming and J lost 5 bases, with 10 bases between them. CDR1 and CDR2 (germline): SGDLS, YYNGEE. CDR3 length equals 13 residues. CDR3 nucleotide sequence: TGTGCCAGCAGCGTGACCCCGGTGGAGACCCAGTACTTC. It encodes CASSVTPVETQYF.

This clone was seen more than once but under ten times. The rearrangement joins TRBV7-2 to TRBJ2-3; 8 bases map to TRBD2. Germline V lookup: CDR1 SGHTA, CDR2 FQGNSA. The CDR3 has 15 residues. The V and J ends lost 2 bases and 6 bases, in that order; junction bases with no gene match: 7. CDR3 region: CASSLLGGGGDTQYF. Here the CDR3 DNA reads TGTGCCAGCAGCTTATTGGGGGGCGGGGGGGATACGCAGTATTTT.

The chain has TRBV5-1 and TRBJ2-7; TRBD1 is a possible D gene (6 bases). This CDR3 comprises 14 residues. Germline V CDR1 and CDR2: SGHRS, YFSETQ. Trimming took 5 bases from V and 0 from J, leaving 12 bases between them. In DNA, the CDR3 is TGCGCCAGCAGAGAGGACAGTCTCTCCTACGAGCAGTACTTC. Protein sequence: CASREDSLSYEQYF.

Comment on this clone: This sample includes further DNA sequences coding for the same CDR3. CDR3 region: CAWSVRVNTEAFF. The CDR3 DNA sequence: TGTGCCTGGAGTGTACGGGTGAACACTGAAGCTTTCTTT. The chain uses TRBV30 and TRBJ1-1; no clear D gene. Trimming stripped 0 bases from V and 0 bases from J, with 5 bases between. Germline V gene data show CDR1 as GTSNPN and CDR2 as SVGIG (reference sequence). CDR3 length equals 13 residues.

The rearrangement joins TRBV10-3 to TRBJ1-1; unclear D gene. Trimming pared 6 bases from V and 1 base from J, leaving 12 bases between. The CDR3 length is 14 residues. Germline V CDR1 and CDR2: ENHRY, SYGVKD. DNA of the CDR3: TGTGCCATCAGGCAAACGGGAGGGAACACTGAAGCTTTCTTT. It is translated as CAIRQTGGNTEAFF.

The CDR3 spells CASSLVQGPYGYTF. In DNA form, the CDR3 reads TGTGCCAGCAGCTTAGTTCAGGGACCCTATGGCTACACCTTC. V is TRBV13 and J is TRBJ1-2; D may be TRBD1 (5 bases). Germline CDR1 PRHDT, CDR2 FYEKMQ (reference sequence). The length of the CDR3 is 14 residues. V gave up 1 base and J gave up 4 bases, with 10 bases separating them.

This clone appeared once. The rearrangement joins TRBV20-1 to TRBJ2-5; D not certain. Germline V gene data show CDR1 as DFQATT and CDR2 as SNEGSKA (reference sequence). The length of the CDR3 is 11 residues. The ends were cut back, 1 base at V and 14 bases at J, with 14 bases in the middle. CDR3 nucleotide sequence: TGCAGTGCTAGAGTTGGGGAAAAGGGCTACTTC. This encodes CSARVGEKGYF.

V and J are TRBV2 and TRBJ2-4; 8 bases are shared with TRBD2. CDR3 size: 15 residues. With V trimmed by 5 bases and J by 2 bases, 5 bases remained unmatched. Germline loops: CDR1 SNHLY, CDR2 FYNNEI. The CDR3 DNA reads TGTGCCAGCAGTAAGACTAGCGACTCCAAAAACATTCAGTACTTC. Amino acid sequence: CASSKTSDSKNIQYF.

The V call is TRBV2, the J call TRBJ2-1, with a possible D match to TRBD1 (5 bases). The V end was cut by 7 bases, the J end by 4 bases, with 17 bases between. In germline, CDR1 is SNHLY, CDR2 FYNNEI. The CDR3 length is 15 residues. This CDR3 is CASTARVPGYNEQFF. CDR3 DNA: TGTGCCAGCACAGCAAGGGTTCCAGGGTACAATGAGCAGTTCTTC.